The sequence of this T cell receptor beta chain was determined in a study of blood T cells in healthy people across ages. Study-level background: Template switching captured about one barcoded beta molecule per two T cells. Findings and limits, study-wide: Total diversity from one million sequenced T cells was likely underestimated.

In this sample, this clonotype turned up many times. The antigen is undetermined. CDR3 size: 15 residues. V lost 5 bases to trimming and J lost 8 bases, with 22 bases between them. From germline, CDR1 is SGHVS and CDR2 FQNEAQ. A second PCR of about 6 to 12 cycles used a sample-barcoded 5' primer and a J-beta primer mix. TCRdb reanalysed the 5' RACE reads using MiXCR and keeps one entry per CDR3 protein. The sample includes hundreds of thousands of distinct CDR3 sequences, approximately 31% of them seen just once. Input material: blood. The TCR was taken from a woman of 80 years or more in good health. The J gene is TRBJ2-7, the V gene TRBV7-8; perhaps TRBD1 as D (6 bases). CDR3 region: CASSPHPNTGPQQYF. In nucleotides, the CDR3 is TGTGCCAGCAGCCCGCACCCTAATACAGGGCCCCAGCAGTACTTC.